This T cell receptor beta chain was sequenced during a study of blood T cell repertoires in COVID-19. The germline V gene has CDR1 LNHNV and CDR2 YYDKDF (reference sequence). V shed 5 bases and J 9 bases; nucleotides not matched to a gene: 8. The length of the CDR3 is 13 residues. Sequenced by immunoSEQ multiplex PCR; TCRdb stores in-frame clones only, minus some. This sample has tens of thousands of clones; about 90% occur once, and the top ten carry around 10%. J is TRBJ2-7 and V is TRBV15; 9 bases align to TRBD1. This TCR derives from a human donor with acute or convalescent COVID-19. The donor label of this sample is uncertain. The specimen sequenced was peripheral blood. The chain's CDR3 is CATSSTGGSRQYF. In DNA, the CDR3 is TGTGCCACCAGCTCTACAGGGGGCAGCCGGCAGTACTTC.